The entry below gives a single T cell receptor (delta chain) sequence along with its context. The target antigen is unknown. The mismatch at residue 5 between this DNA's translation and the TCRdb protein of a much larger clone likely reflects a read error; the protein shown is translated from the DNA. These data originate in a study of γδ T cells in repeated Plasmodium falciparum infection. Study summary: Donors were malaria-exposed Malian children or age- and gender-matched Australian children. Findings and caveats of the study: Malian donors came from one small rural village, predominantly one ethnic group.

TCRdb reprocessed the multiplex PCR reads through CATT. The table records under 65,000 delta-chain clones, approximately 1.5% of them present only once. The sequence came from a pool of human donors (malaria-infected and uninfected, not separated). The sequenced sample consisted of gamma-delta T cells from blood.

The CDR3 DNA follows: TGTGCTCTTGGGGATCGATTTACTCTAACCCTCGTGTACACCGATAAACTCATCTTT. Translating it yields CALGDRFTLTLVYTDKLIF. The chain combines TRDV1 with TRDJ1; D is ambiguous. Trimming stripped 3 bases from V and 0 bases from J, with 23 bases between. Germline CDR1 and CDR2: TSWWSYY and QGS. This CDR3 spans 19 amino acids.